Sequencing of this TCR beta chain was carried out in a study of identifying expanded T cells in peripheral blood. Overall study findings and caveats: Roughly 1.2 clones differed between technical replicates, versus around 15 and 19 over time.

Here immunoSEQ multiplex PCR was the method, and the copy in TCRdb shows in-frame clones only, minus some. The sample consists of around 130,000 clones, about 88% of them appearing once. Concerning this clone itself: Its specificity is unknown.

Germline lookup yields CDR1 SEHNR and CDR2 FQNEAQ (reference sequence). The CDR3 consists of 14 residues. V lost 1 base, J lost 5 bases, and 11 bases lay in between. Sequenced material: blood. The sequence derives from a person aged 18 to 75 in good health. The V call is TRBV7-9, the J call TRBJ1-1; D is undetermined. The CDR3 region is CASSLVQTGTEAFF. CDR3 nucleotides: TGTGCCAGCAGCTTAGTTCAAACGGGTACTGAAGCTTTCTTT.